These 24 T cell receptor beta chains were all obtained from the same sample, sequenced in a study of tumor and adjacent non-tumor tissue in lung cancer. The template was RNA from unsorted bulk tissue. The library came from three nested PCR rounds adapted from ARM-PCR protocols. TCRdb used MiXCR to reprocess the multiplex PCR reads, holding one entry per CDR3 protein. The table records more than 85,000 distinct CDR3 sequences, approximately 57% of them present only once. The sample consisted of lung tumor tissue. Every receptor here comes from a man between 65 and 85 years old with non-small cell lung cancer.

This clonotype was counted ten times or more. The gene calls are TRBV4-1 and TRBJ2-5; D is undetermined. The CDR3 length is 14 residues. CDR1 and CDR2 from the germline V gene are MGHRA and YSYEKL. V shed 4 bases and J shed 1 base, with 10 bases lying between them. CDR3 bases: TGCGCCAGCAGCCCAGGACGAACCCAAGAGACCCAGTACTTC. It is translated as CASSPGRTQETQYF.

V usage is TRBV6-6 and J usage is TRBJ2-7, with 7 bases identical to TRBD2. Germline V gene sequence: CDR1 MNHNY, CDR2 SVGAGI (reference sequence). V lost 7 bases and J lost 2; bases outside the gene matches: 11. CDR3 length: 15 amino acids. For the CDR3, the DNA is TGTGCCAGCAAACCCAGCCGACTAGCAGCCTACGAGCAGTACTTC. Residues: CASKPSRLAAYEQYF.

To note about this clonotype: Since a much larger clone is just one base distant, this may be a read error. This CDR3 is missing its conserved last phenylalanine or tryptophan, likely due to a read error. This chain connects TRBV23-1 to TRBJ2-2; 8 bases map to TRBD1. TRBV23-1 is an open reading frame whose function is uncertain. The CDR3 is 16 amino acids. With V trimmed by 4 bases and J by 5 bases, 9 bases remained unmatched. The CDR3: CASSPQGRGRTGELFY. In DNA, the CDR3 is TGCGCCAGCAGTCCGCAGGGCAGGGGGCGAACCGGGGAGCTGTTTTAT.

This clonotype was recorded a few times. This clone may be a read error of a much larger clone one base away. The chain uses TRBV5-4 and TRBJ2-3; D unclear. This CDR3 has 13 amino acids. In germline, CDR1 is SGHNT, CDR2 YYREEE (reference sequence). This CDR3 is CTSSVDTTDTQYF. The CDR3 coding sequence is TGTACCAGCAGCGTTGACACCACAGATACGCAGTATTTT.

In regard to this clonotype: No conserved phenylalanine or tryptophan ends this CDR3, so it is likely a read error. V and J are TRBV29-1 and TRBJ2-7, with D possibly TRBD1 on 5 matching bases. In germline, CDR1 is SQVTM, CDR2 ANQGSEA. Trimming removed 6 bases from V and 2 bases from J, with 14 bases in between. This CDR3 is 13 amino acids long. The CDR3 nucleotides are TGCAGCGTAACCCTGGGGCCGCCCTACGAGCAGTACTAC. Its translation is CSVTLGPPYEQYY.

A word on this clonotype: This could be a read error, since a much larger clone is one nucleotide away. V is TRBV6-1 and J is TRBJ2-5, with 9 positions matching TRBD2. CDR1 MNHNS and CDR2 SASEGT come from the germline V gene. V trimming: 3 bases; J trimming: 3 bases; junction bases outside the gene matches: 8. The CDR3 is 16 residues long. The CDR3 DNA reads TGTGCCAGCAGTGAGTGGCGGGGGGGCAGCGAAGAGACCCAGTACTTC. This translates into CASSEWRGGSEETQYF.

Concerning this clonotype: This may be a read error: a much more frequent sequence differs by one nucleotide. The V gene is TRBV12-3 or TRBV12-4, the J gene TRBJ1-1; D call uncertain. The CDR3 has 14 residues. The CDR3, as DNA: TGTGTCAGCAGGTTTAATATGGGGAACACTGAAGCTTTCTTT. This gives the protein CVSRFNMGNTEAFF.

This clonotype was observed a few times. A junction boundary mismatches the germline segment, possibly from a read error. The chain is built from TRBV10-3 and TRBJ2-5, with D perhaps TRBD1 (6 bases). CDR3 length equals 16 residues. Germline V gene sequence: CDR1 ENHRY, CDR2 SYGVKD. CDR3 in amino acids: CAISAHGTRPQETQCF. CDR3 coding DNA: TGTGCCATCAGTGCCCACGGGACACGTCCTCAAGAGACCCAGTGCTTC.

A remark on this clonotype: At one of its ends the junction is not consistent with the germline gene, which may arise from a read error. The gene calls are TRBV10-3 and TRBJ2-5, with D possibly TRBD2 on 6 matching bases. The CDR3 is made up of 13 amino acids. Germline-derived CDR1 and CDR2 are ENHRY and SYGVKD. CDR3 sequence (DNA): TGTGCCAACGGGTCGGGACTCCAAGAGGCCCAGTACTTC. It is translated as CANGSGLQEAQYF.

This clonotype was observed many times. J is TRBJ1-5 and V is TRBV4-1, with D hard to call. The CDR3 is 12 amino acids. V was trimmed by 8 bases and J by 6 bases, leaving 11 bases between them. The germline V gene encodes CDR1 MGHRA and CDR2 YSYEKL. CDR3 residues: CASPTRFQPQHF. In DNA, the CDR3 is TGCGCCAGCCCTACTAGATTTCAGCCCCAGCATTTT.

This clonotype was seen at least ten times. The rearrangement joins TRBV29-1 to TRBJ2-2; D is undetermined. Trimming pared 6 bases from V and 9 bases from J, leaving 17 bases between. The CDR3 covers 13 residues. Germline CDR1 is SQVTM and CDR2 is ANQGSEA. CDR3 sequence reads: CSVLGYRTRELFF. The CDR3 coding sequence is TGCAGCGTCCTAGGGTATCGGACCAGGGAGCTGTTTTTT.

There are a few counts of this clonotype. CDR3 DNA sequence: TGCAGTGCTAGTAAAGGGAAACTCTCCTACGAGCAGTACTTC. Its translation: CSASKGKLSYEQYF. The rearrangement uses TRBV20-1 and TRBJ2-7; D gene ambiguous. The germline CDR1 and CDR2 sequences are DFQATT and SNEGSKA (reference sequence). V gave up 3 bases and J gave up 0 bases, with 12 bases separating them. The CDR3 sequence is 14 residues long.

A word on this clonotype: The junction departs from the called germline gene at one end, perhaps through a read error. The chain carries TRBV4-2 and TRBJ2-2; the D call may be TRBD1 or TRBD2 (5 bases each). The CDR3 runs to 16 residues. The germline V gene has CDR1 LGHNA and CDR2 YNFKEQ. The DNA for the CDR3 is TGTGCCAGCAGCGCAAGAGGGGCATCCAACACCGTGGAGCTGTTTTTT. Translation gives CASSARGASNTVELFF.

Concerning this clonotype itself: It is likely a read error, because the conserved phenylalanine at the end of the CDR3 is missing. V and J are TRBV29-1 and TRBJ1-2; possible D gene TRBD1, 5 bases. CDR1 is SQVTM and CDR2 is ANQGSEA in the germline V gene. CDR3 size: 10 residues. The CDR3 here is CGVGDSGYTI. CDR3 in DNA: TGCGGCGTGGGGGATTCTGGCTACACCATC.

Remarks on this clonotype: The germline gene is not matched at one end of the junction; a read error may be the cause. The genes are TRBV12-3 or TRBV12-4 and TRBJ2-5, with a possible D match to TRBD2 (5 bases). The CDR3 loop spans 13 amino acids. The CDR3 protein is CTSSPTGRETQYF. CDR3 DNA: TGTACCAGCAGTCCAACGGGGAGAGAGACCCAGTACTTC.

Remarks on this clonotype: A much larger clonotype is one base distant, so this may be a read error. CDR3 in amino acids: CSARTGDEPQHF. The CDR3 nucleotides read TGCAGCGCCCGGACAGGGGATGAGCCCCAGCATTTT. The chain combines TRBV29-1 with TRBJ1-5; 9 bases map to TRBD1. The CDR3 is made up of 12 amino acids. The V and J ends lost 7 bases and 8 bases, in that order; junction bases with no gene match: 6. Germline CDR1 is SQVTM and CDR2 is ANQGSEA.

As regards this clonotype: A read error may produce the germline difference seen at one junction end. The chain uses TRBV5-4 and TRBJ2-7; D gene unclear. Germline V CDR1 and CDR2: SGHNT, YYREEE (reference sequence). CDR3 length: 14 residues. As DNA, the CDR3 is TGTGCCAGCAGCACGTCTTACCCCGCCTACGAACAGTACTTC. Translating gives CASSTSYPAYEQYF.

In regard to this clonotype: One junction end does not reproduce the germline sequence, and a read error may be involved. This chain connects TRBV12-3 or TRBV12-4 to TRBJ1-3, with D maybe TRBD1 (5 bases). The length of the CDR3 is 14 residues. The CDR3: CSSSLTRTGNTIYF. CDR3 in DNA: TGTTCCAGCAGCCTGACAAGGACAGGAAACACCATATATTTT.

About this clonotype: This may stem from a read error, because a much larger clone lies one nucleotide away. This chain connects TRBV7-9 to TRBJ2-1; TRBD1 agrees at 8 bases. Germline V gene lookup returns CDR1 SEHNR and CDR2 FQNEAQ (reference sequence). This CDR3 spans 14 amino acids. The CDR3 reads CARSSGTGVDEQFF. Here the CDR3 DNA reads TGTGCCAGGAGCTCAGGGACAGGAGTGGATGAGCAGTTCTTC.

As concerns this clonotype: One end of the junction fails to match germline, which may point to a read error. The chain is built from TRBV6-5 and TRBJ1-1; D possibly corresponds to TRBD1 (5 bases). The CDR3 consists of 17 residues. Germline V gives CDR1 MNHEY, CDR2 SVGAGI. CDR3 sequence: CANSYSWGGTSNTEAFF. The CDR3 bases are TGTGCCAACAGTTACTCGTGGGGAGGGACGTCGAACACCGAAGCTTTCTTT.

Comments on this clonotype: It is likely a read error, because the conserved phenylalanine at the end of the CDR3 is missing. V usage is TRBV29-1 and J usage is TRBJ2-3; 9 bases agree with TRBD1. The CDR3 has 14 residues. V was pared by 4 bases and J by 6 bases, with 8 bases of the junction left unmatched. Germline CDR1 and CDR2: SQVTM and ANQGSEA. The DNA of the CDR3 is TGCAGCGTTGCGATGACAGGGGGTAGGGATACGCAGTATATT. It codes for CSVAMTGGRDTQYI.

This clonotype has only a few counts. This may be a read error, as it is one base from a much larger clone. V is TRBV6-5 and J is TRBJ1-6; D remains ambiguous. The CDR3 length is 15 residues. Germline assignment: CDR1 MNHEY and CDR2 SVGAGI. V was trimmed by 0 bases and J by 8 bases, leaving 11 bases between them. The CDR3 spells CASSYSRASHSPLHF. The CDR3 DNA sequence: TGTGCCAGCAGTTACTCGCGGGCTTCGCATTCACCCCTCCACTTT.

In regard to this clonotype: The junction differs from germline at one of its ends, possibly a read error. The J gene is TRBJ1-2, the V gene TRBV11-2; D gene ambiguous. Germline V gene data show CDR1 as SGHAT and CDR2 as FQNNGV. This CDR3 has 14 amino acids. The CDR3 region is CPSSLDFRSYDYTF. In nucleotides, the CDR3 is TGTCCCAGCAGCTTAGATTTTCGAAGCTATGACTACACCTTC.

This clonotype was counted at least ten times. The chain joins TRBV28 to TRBJ2-2; D not resolved. The CDR3 runs to 12 residues. Trimming left V 7 bases short and J 6 bases short, with 9 bases between. Germline V CDR1 and CDR2: MDHEN, SYDVKM. DNA for the CDR3: TGTGCCAGCACCACGGCTGCCGGGGAGCTGTTTTTT. Its protein is CASTTAAGELFF.